This T cell receptor (beta chain) was found in a study of glioma-infiltrating T cells after dendritic cell vaccination. Looking at the study overall: Patients had newly diagnosed or recurrent glioblastoma and received dendritic cell vaccines.

In germline, CDR1 is SGHAT, CDR2 FQNNGV. This CDR3 spans 15 amino acids. V lost 5 bases and J 8 bases, leaving 21 bases between the germline ends. Input was approximately 1.8 ug genomic DNA, or all available if less. The primer mix had 60 V beta and 13 J beta primers. Sequencing was performed with immunoSEQ multiplex PCR; in TCRdb, only in-frame clones are kept and a portion is missing. The data show 65,000 or so clones, 86% seen once. As to time point: after dendritic cell vaccination, including at tumor progression/relapse. All glioblastoma patients lacked an isocitrate dehydrogenase mutation. V and J are TRBV11-2 and TRBJ1-2; D is unclear. Specimen: blood, collected after dendritic cell vaccination. This clonotype originated in a human donor with glioblastoma. Here the CDR3 DNA reads TGTGCCAGCAGCCTTTACCCGGGAGGCTTTGGGGGCTACACCTTC. Translated: CASSLYPGGFGGYTF.